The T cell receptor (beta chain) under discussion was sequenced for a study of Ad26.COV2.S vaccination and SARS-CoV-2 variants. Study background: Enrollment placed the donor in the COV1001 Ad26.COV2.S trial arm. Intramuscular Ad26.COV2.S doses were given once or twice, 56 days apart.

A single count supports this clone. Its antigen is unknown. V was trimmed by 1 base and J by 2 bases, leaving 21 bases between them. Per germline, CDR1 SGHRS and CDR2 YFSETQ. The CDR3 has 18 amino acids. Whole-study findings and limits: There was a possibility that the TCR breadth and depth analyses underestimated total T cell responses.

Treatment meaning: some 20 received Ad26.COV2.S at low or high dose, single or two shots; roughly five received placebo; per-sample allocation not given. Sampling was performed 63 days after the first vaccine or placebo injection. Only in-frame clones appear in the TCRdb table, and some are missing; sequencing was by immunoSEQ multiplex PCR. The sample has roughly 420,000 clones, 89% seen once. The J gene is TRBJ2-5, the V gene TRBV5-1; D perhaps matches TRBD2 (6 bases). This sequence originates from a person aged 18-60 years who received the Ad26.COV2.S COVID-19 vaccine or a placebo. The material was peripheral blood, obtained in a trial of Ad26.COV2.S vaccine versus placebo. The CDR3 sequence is CASSLRRSAGPLQETQYF. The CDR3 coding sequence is TGCGCCAGCAGCTTGAGGAGGAGTGCGGGGCCCTTACAAGAGACCCAGTACTTC.